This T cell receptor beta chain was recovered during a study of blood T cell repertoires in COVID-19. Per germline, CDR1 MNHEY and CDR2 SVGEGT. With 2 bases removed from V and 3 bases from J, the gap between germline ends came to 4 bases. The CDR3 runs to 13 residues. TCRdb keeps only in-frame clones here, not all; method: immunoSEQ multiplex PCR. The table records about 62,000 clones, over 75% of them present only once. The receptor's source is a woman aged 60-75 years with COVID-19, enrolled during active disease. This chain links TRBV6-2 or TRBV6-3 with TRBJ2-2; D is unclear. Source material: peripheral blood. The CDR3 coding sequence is TGTGCCAGCAGTTACGCAGACACCGGGGAGCTGTTTTTT. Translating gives CASSYADTGELFF.